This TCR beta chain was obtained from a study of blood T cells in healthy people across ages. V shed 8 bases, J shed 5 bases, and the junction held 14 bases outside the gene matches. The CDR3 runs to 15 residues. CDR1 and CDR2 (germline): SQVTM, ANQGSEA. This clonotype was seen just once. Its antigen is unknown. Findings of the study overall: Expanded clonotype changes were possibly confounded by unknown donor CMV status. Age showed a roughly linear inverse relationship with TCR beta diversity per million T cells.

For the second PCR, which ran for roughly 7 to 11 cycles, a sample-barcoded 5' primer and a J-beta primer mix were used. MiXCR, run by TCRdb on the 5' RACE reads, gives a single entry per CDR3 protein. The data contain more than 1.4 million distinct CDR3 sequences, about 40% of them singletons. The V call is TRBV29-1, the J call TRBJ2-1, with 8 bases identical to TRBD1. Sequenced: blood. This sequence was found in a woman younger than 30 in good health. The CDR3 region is CSIRQGRQGDNEQFF. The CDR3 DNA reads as TGCAGCATAAGACAGGGGCGCCAGGGGGACAATGAGCAGTTCTTC.